The 4 T cell receptor beta chains given below trace back to one sample, sequenced in a study of response to subunit inactivated influenza vaccine. TCRdb re-called the RT-PCR reads through MiXCR, storing one row per CDR3 protein. The sample lists 630,000 or so distinct CDR3 sequences, around a sixth occurring once. This specimen consisted of PBMCs from blood, obtained roughly 13 days after vaccination. These receptors were obtained from a man between 45 and 60 years old who received an inactivated influenza vaccine.

V is TRBV18 and J is TRBJ2-2; no firm D call. Germline V gene sequence: CDR1 KGHSH, CDR2 LQKENI. This CDR3 spans 13 amino acids. V lost 0 bases to trimming and J lost 6 bases, with 5 bases between them. The CDR3 nucleotides are TGTGCCAGCTCACCACCGGGGTCCGGGGAGCTGTTTTTT. Translated: CASSPPGSGELFF.

The chain employs TRBV7-6 and TRBJ2-1, with 9 bases matching TRBD2. The CDR3 loop spans 15 amino acids. Germline assignment: CDR1 SGHVS and CDR2 FNYEAQ. V was clipped by 2 bases and J by 3 bases; unmatched bases: 2. The CDR3 loop is CASSLLAGIYNEQFF. DNA for the CDR3: TGTGCCAGCAGCTTACTAGCGGGAATCTACAATGAGCAGTTCTTC.

This clonotype was observed a few times. The J gene is TRBJ2-5, the V gene TRBV7-2, with D uncertain. Per the germline V gene, CDR1 is SGHTA and CDR2 is FQGNSA. Deletions cut 5 bases from V and 5 bases from J, with 12 bases between. CDR3 length: 13 residues. The chain's CDR3 is CASSSRATETQYF. As DNA, the CDR3 is TGTGCCAGCAGCAGCCGGGCGACGGAGACCCAGTACTTC.

This clonotype was found a few times. V and J are TRBV24-1 and TRBJ2-3; 12 nucleotides match TRBD2. Germline loops: CDR1 KGHDR, CDR2 SFDVKD. This CDR3 spans 17 amino acids. Trimming removed 1 base from V and 5 bases from J; junction bases left unmatched: 6. CDR3 coding DNA: TGTGCCACCAGTGATTTCAGGGGACTAGCGGGCAAAGATACGCAGTATTTT. Translated: CATSDFRGLAGKDTQYF.